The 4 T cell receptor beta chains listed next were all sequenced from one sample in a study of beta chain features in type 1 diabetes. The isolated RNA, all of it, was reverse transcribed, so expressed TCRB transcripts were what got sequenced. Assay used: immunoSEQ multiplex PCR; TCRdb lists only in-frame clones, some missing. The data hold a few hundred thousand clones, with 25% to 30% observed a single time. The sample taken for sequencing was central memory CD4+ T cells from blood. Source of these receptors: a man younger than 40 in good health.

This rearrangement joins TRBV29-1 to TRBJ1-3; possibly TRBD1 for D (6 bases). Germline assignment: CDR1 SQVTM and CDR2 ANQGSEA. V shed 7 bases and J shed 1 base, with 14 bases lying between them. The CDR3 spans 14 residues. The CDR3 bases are TGCAGCGCCAACGGAGGGGGGTCTGGAAACACCATATATTTT. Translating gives CSANGGGSGNTIYF.

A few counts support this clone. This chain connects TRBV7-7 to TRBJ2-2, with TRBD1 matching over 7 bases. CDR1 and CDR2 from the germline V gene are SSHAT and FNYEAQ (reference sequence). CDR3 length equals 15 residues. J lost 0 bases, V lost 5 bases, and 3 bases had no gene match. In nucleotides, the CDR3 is TGTGCCAGCAGCCAAGGACAGGCGAACACCGGGGAGCTGTTTTTT. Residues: CASSQGQANTGELFF.

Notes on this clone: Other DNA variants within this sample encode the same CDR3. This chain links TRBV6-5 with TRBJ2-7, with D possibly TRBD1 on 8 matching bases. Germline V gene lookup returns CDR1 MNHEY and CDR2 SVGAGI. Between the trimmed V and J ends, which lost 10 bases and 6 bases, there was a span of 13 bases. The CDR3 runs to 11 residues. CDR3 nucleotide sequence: TGTGCCACAACAGGGGGGGCCGAGCAGTACTTC. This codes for CATTGGAEQYF.

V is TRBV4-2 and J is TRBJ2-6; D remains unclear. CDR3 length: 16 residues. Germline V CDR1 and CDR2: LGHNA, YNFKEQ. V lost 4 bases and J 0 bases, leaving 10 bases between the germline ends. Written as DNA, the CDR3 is TGTGCCAGCAGCCCTGAAGGTGCCTCTGGGGCCAACGTCCTGACTTTC. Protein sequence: CASSPEGASGANVLTF.